One sample yielded the 2 T cell receptor beta chains listed below, sequenced in a study of neurological immune-mediated disorders. TCRdb itself ran the 5' RACE reads through MiXCR, one entry per CDR3 protein. The sample has under 70,000 distinct CDR3 sequences, more than 3% seen once; the top ten hold less than 5.5%. The sample taken for sequencing was PBMCs. The receptors originated from a woman aged 50 to 65 with multiple sclerosis.

This clonotype has at least ten counts. The chain recombines TRBV7-6 with TRBJ2-2; no firm D call. The V and J ends lost 3 bases and 7 bases respectively, with 15 bases between them. CDR1 is SGHVS, CDR2 FNYEAQ, per germline. The CDR3 sequence is 15 residues long. The CDR3 bases are TGTGCCAGCAGCTTTTCAGGCGTTGTAGGCGGGGAGCTGTTTTTT. Its protein product is CASSFSGVVGGELFF.

This clonotype was observed at least ten times. The chain carries TRBV19 and TRBJ1-3; D possibly corresponds to TRBD1 (5 bases). The CDR3 contains 14 residues. The germline V gene has CDR1 LNHDA and CDR2 SQIVND (reference sequence). With 6 bases removed from V and 0 bases from J, the gap between germline ends came to 9 bases. CDR3 in amino acids: CASRPTDSGNTIYF. CDR3 DNA: TGTGCCAGTAGACCGACAGACTCTGGAAACACCATATATTTT.